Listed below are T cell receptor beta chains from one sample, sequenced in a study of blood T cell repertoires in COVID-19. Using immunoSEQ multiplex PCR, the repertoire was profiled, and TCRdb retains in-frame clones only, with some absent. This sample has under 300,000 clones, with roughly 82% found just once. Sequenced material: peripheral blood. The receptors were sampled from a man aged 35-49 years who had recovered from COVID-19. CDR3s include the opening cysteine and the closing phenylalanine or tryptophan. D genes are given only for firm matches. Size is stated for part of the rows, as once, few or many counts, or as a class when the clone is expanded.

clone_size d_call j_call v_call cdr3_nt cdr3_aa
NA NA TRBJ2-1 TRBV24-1 TGTGCCACTCCGATCCCCCTATTTGAGCAGTTCTTC CATPIPLFEQFF
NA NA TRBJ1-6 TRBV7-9 NA CASSGWDSSSGRHNSPLHF
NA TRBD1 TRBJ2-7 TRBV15 TGTGCCACCAGCAGAGAACTCCCTGGGACAGGGAACGAGCAGTACTTC CATSRELPGTGNEQYF
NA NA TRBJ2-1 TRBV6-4 TGTGCCAGCAGTGAAGAGTCAAGCTCTAGCAATGAGCAGTTCTTC CASSEESSSSNEQFF
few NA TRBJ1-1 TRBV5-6 TGTGCCAGCAGGCCTGGGCGGGGGCCGATGAACACTGAAGCTTTCTTT CASRPGRGPMNTEAFF
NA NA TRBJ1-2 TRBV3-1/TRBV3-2 TGTGCCAGCAGCCAAGTGGGGCCGGCTAACTATGGCTACACCTTC CASSQVGPANYGYTF
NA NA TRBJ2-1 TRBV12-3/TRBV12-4 TGTGCCAGCAGACCAACAGGTATGAATGAGCAGTTCTTC CASRPTGMNEQFF
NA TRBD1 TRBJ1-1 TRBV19 TGTGCCAGTAGCCAAACAGGGGCGAACACTGAAGCTTTCTTT CASSQTGANTEAFF
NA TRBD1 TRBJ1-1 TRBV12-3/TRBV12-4 TGTGCCAGCAGTAGACAGGGTAACACTGAAGCTTTCTTT CASSRQGNTEAFF
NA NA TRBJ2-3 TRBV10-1 TGCGCCAGCAGTCTTTCCGGGACACCCAGCACAGATACGCAGTATTTT CASSLSGTPSTDTQYF
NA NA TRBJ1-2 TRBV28 TGTGCCAGCAGTCGGACAGACTATGGCTACACCTTC CASSRTDYGYTF
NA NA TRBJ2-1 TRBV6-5 TGTGCCAGCAGTTACCTCCCCCCGGGGACTGGAAATGAGCAGTTCTTC CASSYLPPGTGNEQFF
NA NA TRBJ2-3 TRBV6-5 TGTGCCAGCTCGACAGAAAGGCGCACAGATACGCAGTATTTT CASSTERRTDTQYF
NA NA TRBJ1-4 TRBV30 TGTGCCTGGCGGCTTGGGGAGATTAATGAAAAACTGTTTTTT CAWRLGEINEKLFF
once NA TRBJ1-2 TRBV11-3 TGTGCCAGCAGCTCGAATGCCAGGGTGGACGGCTACACCTTC CASSSNARVDGYTF
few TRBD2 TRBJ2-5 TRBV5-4 TGTGCCAGCAGCCGGACTAGCCGACTTCCTTCCGAGACCCAGTACTTC CASSRTSRLPSETQYF
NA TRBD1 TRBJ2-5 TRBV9 TGTGCCAGCAGCCTCACAGGGGGCGGAGAGACCCAGTACTTC CASSLTGGGETQYF
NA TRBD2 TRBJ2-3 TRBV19 TGTGCCAGCGAATCGACTAGCGGGAGGGCCTTGACAGATACGCAGTATTTT CASESTSGRALTDTQYF
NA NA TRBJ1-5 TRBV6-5 TGTGCCAGCAGTTACGATAGAAATCAGCCCCAGCATTTT CASSYDRNQPQHF
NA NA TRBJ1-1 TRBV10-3 TGTGCCATCAGTGAGCTAGGGGAGAACACTGAAGCTTTCTTT CAISELGENTEAFF
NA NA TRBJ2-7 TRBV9 TGTGCCAGCAGCGTGGGACAGGCCAGCGGGGTCTACGAGCAGTACTTC CASSVGQASGVYEQYF
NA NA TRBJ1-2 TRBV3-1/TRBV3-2 TGTGCCAGCAGCCAACGTCACGGGGAGCGCGGCTACACCTTC CASSQRHGERGYTF
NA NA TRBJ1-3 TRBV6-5 TGTGCCAGCTCCTTAGGACACTACTCTGGAAACACCATATATTTT CASSLGHYSGNTIYF
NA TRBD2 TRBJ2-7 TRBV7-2 TGTGCCAGCAGCCTAGTTGCCGGACTAGCGGGGGGTTCCTACGAGCAGTACTTC CASSLVAGLAGGSYEQYF
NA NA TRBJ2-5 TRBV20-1 TGCAGTGCTAGGGAGGGGGAGACCCAGTACTTC CSAREGETQYF
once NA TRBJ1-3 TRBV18 TGTGCCAGCTCACGGTCGGCTGGAAACACCATATATTTT CASSRSAGNTIYF
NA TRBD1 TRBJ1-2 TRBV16 TGTGCCAGCAGCCAATCCGGGACAGCCACCTCCTATGGCTACACCTTC CASSQSGTATSYGYTF
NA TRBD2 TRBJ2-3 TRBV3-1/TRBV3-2 TGTGCCAGCAGCCAGCTCCGACTAGCGGGGGGGCAAGATACGCAGTATTTT CASSQLRLAGGQDTQYF
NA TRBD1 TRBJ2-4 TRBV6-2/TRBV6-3 TGTGCCAGCAGTCCCGGACAGGGGAGGGACATTCAGTACTTC CASSPGQGRDIQYF
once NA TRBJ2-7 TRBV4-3 TGCGCCAGCAGCCAAGACCTAGGTTCCTACGAGCAGTACTTC CASSQDLGSYEQYF
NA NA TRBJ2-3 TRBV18 TGTGCCAGCTCACCTACGGGCGGGTCCAACACAGATACGCAGTATTTT CASSPTGGSNTDTQYF
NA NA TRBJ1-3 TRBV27 TGTGCCAGCAGTTTATCGGGGGGAGCCTCTGGAAACACCATATATTTT CASSLSGGASGNTIYF
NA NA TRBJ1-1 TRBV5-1 TGCGCCAGCAGCTGGCGCGGGGGGAGGAACACTGAAGCTTTCTTT CASSWRGGRNTEAFF
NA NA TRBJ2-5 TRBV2 TGTGCCAGCAGCCGAGAGACCCAGTACTTC CASSRETQYF
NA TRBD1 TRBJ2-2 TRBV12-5 TGTGCTAGTGGTTTGGGGCAGGGGGCTGTCAACACCGGGGAGCTGTTTTTT CASGLGQGAVNTGELFF
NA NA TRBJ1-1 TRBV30 TGTGCCTGGTTCAAGGGAGGTTGGAGCACTGAAGCTTTCTTT CAWFKGGWSTEAFF
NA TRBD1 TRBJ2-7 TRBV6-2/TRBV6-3 TGTGCCAGCAGTTTCCTACAGGGGACCTACGAGCAGTACTTC CASSFLQGTYEQYF
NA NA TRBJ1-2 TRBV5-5 TGTGCCAGCAGCTTGGACACGCTCTATGGCTACACCTTC CASSLDTLYGYTF
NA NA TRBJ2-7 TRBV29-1 TGCAGCGTTGGAACCAGTAGCGGCGAGCAGTACTTC CSVGTSSGEQYF
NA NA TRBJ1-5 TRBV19 TGTGCCAGTACCGACAGGCGGGGGGGCGGCAATCAGCCCCAGCATTTT CASTDRRGGGNQPQHF
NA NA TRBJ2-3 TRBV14 TGTGCCAGCAGCCATTCTCCGAGCGACTACACAGATACGCAGTATTTT CASSHSPSDYTDTQYF
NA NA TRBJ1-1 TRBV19 TGTGCCAGTAGTATTGCCGACAGCCGTAGGGATGAAGCTTTCTTT CASSIADSRRDEAFF
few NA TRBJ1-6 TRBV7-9 TGTGCCAGCAGCTTAGATTCAGGGTACGCCCTCCACTTT CASSLDSGYALHF
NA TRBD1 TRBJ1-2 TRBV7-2 TGTGCCAGCAGCCGGAGGACAGGGGCTTCCGGATATGGCTACACCTTC CASSRRTGASGYGYTF
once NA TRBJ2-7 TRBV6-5 TGTGCCAGCAGTTACGGGGACACCCTCGAGCAGTACTTC CASSYGDTLEQYF
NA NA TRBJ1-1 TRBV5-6 TGTGCCAGCAGCGGGAGGGGGGCGCCTGAAGCTTTCTTT CASSGRGAPEAFF
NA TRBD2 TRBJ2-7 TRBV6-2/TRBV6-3 TGTGCCAGCAGTTACCCTAGCGGGAGATACGAGCAGTACTTC CASSYPSGRYEQYF
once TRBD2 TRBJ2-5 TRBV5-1 TGCGCCAGCAGCCCAGCGGGAGGGCCTATAGAGACCCAGTACTTC CASSPAGGPIETQYF
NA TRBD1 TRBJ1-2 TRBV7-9 TGTGCCAGCAGCTTAGCAGGGGGCAATAGCAACTATGGCTACACCTTC CASSLAGGNSNYGYTF
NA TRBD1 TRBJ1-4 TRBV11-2 TGTGCCAGCAGCGCAACCGGGACAGGGCAAGACGAAAAACTGTTTTTT CASSATGTGQDEKLFF
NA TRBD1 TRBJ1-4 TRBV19 TGTGCCAGTAGCATCGGGACAGCTGCAACTAATGAAAAACTGTTTTTT CASSIGTAATNEKLFF
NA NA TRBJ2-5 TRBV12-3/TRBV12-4 TGTGCCAGCAGACGGGACTTGGAGACCCAGTACTTC CASRRDLETQYF
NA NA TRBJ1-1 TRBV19 TGTGCCAGTAGTATAGGGGGCGGCGAAGCTTTCTTT CASSIGGGEAFF
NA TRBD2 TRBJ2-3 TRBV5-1 TGCGCCAGCAGCTTAGCGGGAGATGAGGCAGATACGCAGTATTTT CASSLAGDEADTQYF
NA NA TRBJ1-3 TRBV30 TGTGCCTGGAGCCTAGTCCCCTTTAGTCCTGGAAACACCATATATTTT CAWSLVPFSPGNTIYF
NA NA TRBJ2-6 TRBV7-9 TGTGCCAGCAGCTTAACAGGACGGCCGCTCTCTGGGGCCAACGTCCTGACTTTC CASSLTGRPLSGANVLTF
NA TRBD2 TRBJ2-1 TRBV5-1 TGCGCCAGCAGCGCTCCTACGGCCGGCGTATTGGGGGGAGGGCCGTCCCATGAGCAGTTCTTC CASSAPTAGVLGGGPSHEQFF
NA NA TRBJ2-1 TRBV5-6 TGTGCCAGCAGCCTACTAATCAAAAGCTCCTACAATGAGCAGTTCTTC CASSLLIKSSYNEQFF
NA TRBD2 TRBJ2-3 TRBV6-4 TGTGCCAGCAGTGACGTCCTAGCGGGGGGCACAGATACGCAGTATTTT CASSDVLAGGTDTQYF